This T cell receptor beta chain was identified during a study of blood T cell repertoires in COVID-19. Looking at the study overall: Nucleic acid was either cDNA or gDNA, and it came from T cells, B-cell-depleted T cells, or PBMCs.

Trimming left V 4 bases short and J 4 bases short, with 13 bases between. This CDR3 is 14 amino acids long. Germline V gene data show CDR1 as LGHNA and CDR2 as YSLEER. Study processing details: How many nucleated cells were present was estimated from reference gene primer amplification. Sequencing used immunoSEQ multiplex PCR; TCRdb keeps in-frame clones, though not all of them. V, J and clone size derive from that table, while D and trimming were established from the DNA sequence. Of 200,000 to 250,000 clones listed, around 89% are singletons. Participants had their cohort set by participant-reported clinical history.

This chain joins TRBV4-3 and TRBJ1-2; unclear D gene. Input material: PBMCs or T cells enriched from blood (not recorded which). This TCR came from a man younger than 45 who had been exposed to COVID-19. The CDR3 region has the DNA TGCGCCAGCAGCCGAGATGGACGGGGCTATGGCTACACCTTC. Amino acid sequence: CASSRDGRGYGYTF.